A selection of T cell receptor beta chains follows, all from one sample in a study of CD4 T cells in relation to SARS-CoV-2 and coronaviruses. These receptors' antigens are unknown. Data came from immunoSEQ multiplex PCR; TCRdb stores just in-frame clones and leaves some out. The table shows more than 35,000 clones, with 77% occurring only once. The specimen sequenced was memory CD4+ T cells from PBMCs, cultured in vitro. The receptor set was obtained from an adult with COVID-19. Each CDR3 is given with its conserved first and last residue. Fields, in order: J gene, D gene, clone size, V gene, CDR3 DNA, CDR3 protein. D genes are given only for firm matches. Clone sizes are given selectively: once, few, many, or a class where the clone is expanded.

J: TRBJ1-6; D: NA; size: NA; V: TRBV7-2; DNA: TGTGCCAGCAGCTTAATGGGACTGTCTTCGGCTTCCTATAATTCACCCCTCCACTTT; CDR3: CASSLMGLSSASYNSPLHF
J: TRBJ1-1; D: NA; size: NA; V: TRBV5-1; DNA: TGCGCCAGCAGCTTGGTCGGGGCAGGAGCTTTCTTT; CDR3: CASSLVGAGAFF
J: TRBJ1-5; D: NA; size: NA; V: TRBV2; DNA: TGTGCCAGCAGTGGGACCGGGACCCAGAGGGGTCAGCCCCAGCATTTT; CDR3: CASSGTGTQRGQPQHF
J: TRBJ1-2; D: NA; size: NA; V: TRBV27; DNA: TGTGCCAGCAGACCCTCTTTTTCGACGCCGTATGGCTACACCTTC; CDR3: CASRPSFSTPYGYTF
J: TRBJ2-1; D: TRBD2; size: few; V: TRBV18; DNA: TGTGCCAGCTCACCGTCAGGACTAGCGGTGGAGCAGTTCTTC; CDR3: CASSPSGLAVEQFF
J: TRBJ2-7; D: TRBD2; size: few; V: TRBV28; DNA: TGTGCCAGCAGTTTAATGCGACTAGCGGATTACGAGCAGTACTTC; CDR3: CASSLMRLADYEQYF
J: TRBJ1-4; D: NA; size: NA; V: TRBV6-5; DNA: TGTGCCAGCAGTATCCTCGGAGGAGCGGAAAAACTGTTTTTT; CDR3: CASSILGGAEKLFF
J: TRBJ1-2; D: TRBD1; size: few; V: TRBV6-1; DNA: TGTGCCAGCAGTGAATGGGACAGGGGTGGCTACACCTTC; CDR3: CASSEWDRGGYTF
J: TRBJ2-1; D: NA; size: once; V: TRBV29-1; DNA: TGCAGCGTTGGAGGGGTGGGGGGTCGTGAGCAGTTCTTC; CDR3: CSVGGVGGREQFF
J: TRBJ1-2; D: NA; size: NA; V: TRBV7-2; DNA: TGTGCCAGCAGCTTCCCCGGGGCTGGCTACACCTTC; CDR3: CASSFPGAGYTF
J: TRBJ2-7; D: TRBD1; size: once; V: TRBV18; DNA: TGTGCCAGCTCACCGGGTCCAGGGACAGGGGAAAGGGAGCAGTACTTC; CDR3: CASSPGPGTGEREQYF
J: TRBJ2-6; D: TRBD1; size: few; V: TRBV16; DNA: TGTGCCAGCAGCCATTCTGCCGGGACAGGGGCCTCTGGGGCCAACGTCCTGACTTTC; CDR3: CASSHSAGTGASGANVLTF
J: TRBJ2-3; D: TRBD2; size: NA; V: TRBV3-1/TRBV3-2; DNA: TGTGCCAGCAGCCAAGGTTCAGCGGGAAATACGCAGTATTTT; CDR3: CASSQGSAGNTQYF
J: TRBJ2-7; D: NA; size: NA; V: TRBV29-1; DNA: TGCAGCGTCAGCCGGAGTGGCGAGCAGTACTTC; CDR3: CSVSRSGEQYF
J: TRBJ2-1; D: NA; size: NA; V: TRBV11-3; DNA: TGTGCCAGCAGCTTAGGGGTTTCGAATGAGCAGTTCTTC; CDR3: CASSLGVSNEQFF
J: TRBJ2-7; D: NA; size: NA; V: TRBV5-1; DNA: TGCGCCAGCAAACTCTATGCCGGCAGCGCCTACGAGCAGTACTTC; CDR3: CASKLYAGSAYEQYF
J: TRBJ1-4; D: NA; size: NA; V: TRBV10-1; DNA: TGCGCCAGCAGGGGGGGGCTCGGTAATGAAAAACTGTTTTTT; CDR3: CASRGGLGNEKLFF
J: TRBJ2-6; D: NA; size: NA; V: TRBV6-5; DNA: TGTGCCAGCAAACCCTATGGGGCTGGGGCCAACGTCCTGACTTTC; CDR3: CASKPYGAGANVLTF